One T cell receptor (beta chain) is described in this entry. Its specificity is not known. The data were taken from a study of blood T cells in healthy people across ages. Findings and caveats of the study: There was a strong correlation between TCR beta diversity and naive T cell percentage.

V was pared by 3 bases and J by 8 bases, with 16 bases between. The CDR3 is 14 amino acids. Alongside a J-beta primer mix, a sample-barcoded 5' primer served in a second PCR lasting about 7 to 12 cycles. TCRdb re-called the 5' RACE reads through MiXCR, storing one row per CDR3 protein. The data show hundreds of thousands of distinct CDR3 sequences, 52% seen once. Sequenced material: blood. The receptor was derived from a woman aged 80 or over in good health. The J gene is TRBJ1-2, the V gene TRBV12-3 or TRBV12-4, with D perhaps TRBD1 (6 bases). CDR3 sequence: CASSFTRGVGGYTF. The CDR3 DNA follows: TGTGCCAGCAGTTTCACCAGGGGCGTGGGCGGCTACACCTTC.